This T cell receptor beta chain comes out of a study of CD8+CD57+ T cells in acquired aplastic anemia. CD8+CD57+ cell expansion had been shown by flow cytometry in patients chosen for sequencing. Findings and limits, study-wide: Roughly 27 sequences, all CD8+ CDR3, were shared between patients and controls.

This clonotype was seen repeatedly, ten times or more. Its cognate antigen is unknown. CDR3 length: 13 amino acids. In germline, CDR1 is SNHLY, CDR2 FYNNEI. Deletions cut 2 bases from V and 5 bases from J, with 10 bases between. Both TCR beta VDJ combination and CDR3 sequence profiling were carried out. Genomic DNA was the template for this profiling. MiXCR, run by TCRdb on the reads, gives a single entry per CDR3 protein. The sample shows over 150,000 distinct CDR3 sequences, roughly 65% of them seen only once. This receptor was obtained from a human donor with aplastic anemia. This chain uses TRBV2 with TRBJ2-7; possible D gene TRBD2, 6 bases. Input material: sorted CD4+, CD8+, or CD8+CD57+ T cells (not recorded which) from PBMCs. CDR3 sequence: CASSERRGNEQYF. The CDR3 DNA reads as TGTGCCAGCAGTGAACGGCGGGGCAACGAGCAGTACTTC.